These T cell receptor beta chains were read from a single sample in a study of CD8 T cells in ankylosing spondylitis. TCRdb reprocessed the 5' RACE reads with MiXCR, giving one entry per CDR3 protein. The sample has just under 550,000 distinct CDR3 sequences, 9.5% to 15% seen once. Sequenced: blood, either unsorted or a sorted T cell fraction (not recorded which). These receptor sequences come from a male donor with ankylosing spondylitis. The CDR3 runs from the conserved cysteine through the conserved F or W. The order of the fields is V gene, clone size, J gene, D gene, CDR3 DNA, CDR3 protein. The D gene is left open where the match is weak. Part of the rows lack a size; the others show once, few, many or a class for expanded clones.

v_call: TRBV3-1
clone_size: few
j_call: TRBJ2-5
d_call: .
cdr3_nt: TGTGCCAGCAGCCTTGAGGCGGGGCGGGAGACCCAGTACTTC
cdr3_aa: CASSLEAGRETQYF

v_call: TRBV9
clone_size: .
j_call: TRBJ1-3
d_call: TRBD1
cdr3_nt: TGTGCCAGCAGCCCGAGGGACAGGAGTTCTGGAAACACCATATATTTT
cdr3_aa: CASSPRDRSSGNTIYF

v_call: TRBV14
clone_size: few
j_call: TRBJ1-3
d_call: TRBD1
cdr3_nt: TGTGCCAGCAGCAGGGGACAGATCTCTGGAAACACCATATATTTT
cdr3_aa: CASSRGQISGNTIYF

v_call: TRBV7-9
clone_size: few
j_call: TRBJ2-1
d_call: TRBD2
cdr3_nt: TGTGCCAGCAGCTTAGATAACGCGGGAGTACGCTTC
cdr3_aa: CASSLDNAGVRF

v_call: TRBV7-8
clone_size: .
j_call: TRBJ1-1
d_call: .
cdr3_nt: TGTGCCAGCAGCTTAGCGAGTCCGAGAGCTGAAGCTTTCTTT
cdr3_aa: CASSLASPRAEAFF

v_call: TRBV20-1
clone_size: many
j_call: TRBJ2-5
d_call: .
cdr3_nt: TGCAGTGCTAGAGGTATCGAGGGGGGCCTCCAGAGTGAGACCCAGTACTTC
cdr3_aa: CSARGIEGGLQSETQYF

v_call: TRBV5-1
clone_size: few
j_call: TRBJ2-3
d_call: TRBD2
cdr3_nt: TGCGCCAGCAGCTTAAGCGGGATGGAGCCAGATACGCAGTATTTT
cdr3_aa: CASSLSGMEPDTQYF

v_call: TRBV6-1
clone_size: few
j_call: TRBJ2-1
d_call: TRBD1
cdr3_nt: TGTGCCAGCAGTCTCCGGGACAGGGCGGCCGATGAGCAGTTCTTC
cdr3_aa: CASSLRDRAADEQFF

v_call: TRBV30
clone_size: few
j_call: TRBJ1-4
d_call: .
cdr3_nt: TGTGCCTGGAGCTTTGTCGGTGAAAAACTGTTTTTT
cdr3_aa: CAWSFVGEKLFF

v_call: TRBV15
clone_size: many
j_call: TRBJ2-5
d_call: TRBD2
cdr3_nt: TGTGCCACCAGCCTTGGGCGGGGGGTTCAAGAGACCCAGTACTTC
cdr3_aa: CATSLGRGVQETQYF

v_call: TRBV30
clone_size: .
j_call: TRBJ2-1
d_call: .
cdr3_nt: TGTGCCTGGAGTGTCTTGGATGAGCAGTTCTTC
cdr3_aa: CAWSVLDEQFF

v_call: TRBV25-1
clone_size: .
j_call: TRBJ2-5
d_call: .
cdr3_nt: TGTGCCACCGCTCAAAAGACCCAGTACTTC
cdr3_aa: CATAQKTQYF

v_call: TRBV30
clone_size: many
j_call: TRBJ1-5
d_call: .
cdr3_nt: TGTGCCTGGAGTCAGGGGCGCGGTTACAATCAGCCCCAGCATTTT
cdr3_aa: CAWSQGRGYNQPQHF

v_call: TRBV20-1
clone_size: .
j_call: TRBJ2-2
d_call: TRBD2
cdr3_nt: TGCAGTGCTAGTCGGGGGGGCATTTATGACGGGGAGCTGTTTTTT
cdr3_aa: CSASRGGIYDGELFF

v_call: TRBV12-3/TRBV12-4
clone_size: many
j_call: TRBJ2-1
d_call: .
cdr3_nt: TGTGCCAGCAGTTTAATTGGGGGGCATGAGCAGTTCTTC
cdr3_aa: CASSLIGGHEQFF

v_call: TRBV4-2
clone_size: .
j_call: TRBJ2-2
d_call: TRBD2
cdr3_nt: TGTGCCAGCAGCCCCCTCTATATTCGGGATCTAGCGGATACGAACACCGGGGAGCTGTTTTTT
cdr3_aa: CASSPLYIRDLADTNTGELFF

v_call: TRBV12-3/TRBV12-4
clone_size: few
j_call: TRBJ1-3
d_call: TRBD1
cdr3_nt: TGTGCCAGCAGTGCGGGACAGGGAGGTTCTGGAAACACCATATATTTT
cdr3_aa: CASSAGQGGSGNTIYF

v_call: TRBV30
clone_size: .
j_call: TRBJ1-1
d_call: .
cdr3_nt: TGTGCCTGGAGTGTAGATTGGGCCACTGAAGCTTTCTTT
cdr3_aa: CAWSVDWATEAFF